The table lists the clone carrying this T cell receptor beta chain with many counts. The data were taken from a study of identical twins. From germline, CDR1 is SQVTM and CDR2 ANQGSEA. Trimming took off 1 base at V and 6 bases at J, with 7 bases between the two ends. The CDR3 runs to 12 residues. TCRdb processed the 5' RACE reads anew with MiXCR; each CDR3 protein has one entry. Altogether 280,000 or so distinct CDR3 sequences are present, approximately 8.5% being singletons, with the ten largest covering over 2%. These same records also appear under a second study, on yellow fever vaccine responses in identical twins.

V usage is TRBV29-1 and J usage is TRBJ2-1; the D is unclear. The clonotype comes from a woman between 18 and 30 years old in good health. The sample taken for sequencing was memory (CD45RO+) T cells sorted from blood. In nucleotides, the CDR3 is TGCAGCGTTGAAGTAGTATTCAATGAGCAGTTCTTC. Translation gives CSVEVVFNEQFF.